These 29 T cell receptor beta chains were all obtained from the same sample, sequenced in a study of shared clonotypes between healthy human individuals. Only in-frame clones appear in the TCRdb table, and some are missing; sequencing was by immunoSEQ multiplex PCR. The repertoire holds hundreds of thousands of clones, with about 96% as singletons. Sequenced input: naive CD4+ T cells sorted from blood. Subset denoted: CD45RA+ positively selected. The receptor source for this set is a woman aged 30 to 39 in good health.

V gene TRBV4-1 combines with J gene TRBJ2-5; D unclear. CDR1 is MGHRA, CDR2 YSYEKL, per germline. The CDR3 totals 16 residues. Trimming removed 4 bases at V and 0 bases at J, with 15 bases between. CDR3 in DNA: TGCGCCAGCAGCCGACCCGGGCAACGGGACCAAGAGACCCAGTACTTC. Its protein is CASSRPGQRDQETQYF.

This rearrangement joins TRBV23-1 to TRBJ1-5; D unresolved. TRBV23-1 is assigned to the ORF class and has an uncertain function. This CDR3 has 15 residues. Trimming took 0 bases from V and 3 from J, leaving 9 bases between them. The CDR3 bases are TGCGCCAGCAGTCAATCTCGGGCCTACAATCAGCCCCAGCATTTT. Translating gives CASSQSRAYNQPQHF.

This sequence joins TRBV21-1 and TRBJ2-7; the D call of TRBD1 is as the table states it, not checked on the DNA. TRBV21-1 is a pseudogene segment. The length of the CDR3 is 16 residues. CDR3 nucleotide sequence: TGTGCCAGCAGCAAAGCGACTCGGGACAGGGCCTACGAGCAGTACTTC. This sequence encodes CASSKATRDRAYEQYF.

Comment on this clone: The sample contains more than one DNA sequence encoding this CDR3. The CDR3 here is CASSGQVNTEAFF. CDR3 DNA: TGTGCCAGCAGTGGGCAGGTGAACACTGAAGCTTTCTTT. V is TRBV2 and J is TRBJ1-1; D uncertain. The CDR3 has 13 amino acids. V was clipped by 4 bases and J by 0 bases, with 6 bases between them. The germline CDR1 and CDR2 sequences are SNHLY and FYNNEI.

This clone was counted only a few times. The chain combines TRBV28 with TRBJ2-7; unclear D gene. Germline V lookup: CDR1 MDHEN, CDR2 SYDVKM. The CDR3 loop spans 13 amino acids. Trimming stripped 5 bases from V and 11 bases from J, with 19 bases between. The CDR3 coding sequence is TGTGCCAGCAGTCGAGGATTACGACCGGCGGAGTACTTC. As protein: CASSRGLRPAEYF.

Here the CDR3 reads CASSESGGGLLAKNIQYF. The CDR3 DNA reads as TGCGCCAGCAGTGAGTCGGGGGGCGGACTTCTAGCCAAAAACATTCAGTACTTC. The chain recombines TRBV10-2 with TRBJ2-4, with D perhaps TRBD1 or TRBD2 (6 bases each). This CDR3 has 18 amino acids. The V gene lost 0 bases and the J gene lost 0 bases, with 15 bases spanning the gap. Germline CDR1 is WSHSY and CDR2 is SAAADI.

The chain carries TRBV7-4 and TRBJ1-4; D uncertain. CDR1 is SGHVT, CDR2 SQSDAQ, per germline. V lost 5 bases to trimming and J lost 0 bases, with 10 bases between them. CDR3 length: 15 residues. CDR3 loop: CASSVTGTTNEKLFF. The CDR3 DNA sequence: TGTGCCAGCAGCGTTACCGGAACAACTAATGAAAAACTGTTTTTT.

V gene TRBV19 combines with J gene TRBJ2-7; 8 bases map to TRBD2. Trimming took 3 bases from V and 4 from J; bases not matched to a gene: 11. CDR3 length: 16 amino acids. Germline lookup yields CDR1 LNHDA and CDR2 SQIVND (reference sequence). For the CDR3, the DNA is TGTGCCAGTAGTATGGTCCCCGGGACTAGTACGTACGAGCAGTACTTC. This translates into CASSMVPGTSTYEQYF.

V gene TRBV5-6 combines with J gene TRBJ2-2; 7 bases agree with TRBD2. CDR3 size: 15 residues. Per the germline V gene, CDR1 is SGHDT and CDR2 is YYEEEE. After removal of 4 bases from V and 0 bases from J, the junction contained 3 bases not matched to a gene. Here the CDR3 reads CASSLLATNTGELFF. The CDR3 DNA sequence: TGTGCCAGCAGCCTACTAGCGACGAACACCGGGGAGCTGTTTTTT.

The chain recombines TRBV10-1 with TRBJ2-3, with 7 bases lining up with TRBD2. The V segment lost 2 bases and the J segment 0 bases; nucleotides outside the gene matches: 2. The V gene's germline CDR1 is WNHNN and CDR2 SYGVQD (reference sequence). The CDR3 runs 15 residues. As DNA, the CDR3 is TGCGCCAGCAGTGAGCTAGCGGCTAGCACAGATACGCAGTATTTT. Residues: CASSELAASTDTQYF.

The chain is built from TRBV21-1 and TRBJ2-1; TRBD1, as called in the table, went unchecked against the DNA. TRBV21-1 has pseudogene status. The CDR3 is made up of 15 amino acids. The CDR3 DNA sequence: TGTGCCAGCAGCAAAGGAGGGACAGGTTACCATGAGCAGTTCTTC. Protein product: CASSKGGTGYHEQFF.

The chain joins TRBV5-1 to TRBJ2-2; 8 bases align to TRBD1. The CDR3 loop spans 15 amino acids. Germline values: CDR1 SGHRS, CDR2 YFSETQ. The junction had 4 bases not matched to a gene; V was cut back by 2 bases and J by 4 bases. The CDR3 is CASSFRDRPTGELFF. The CDR3, as DNA: TGCGCCAGCAGCTTCCGGGACAGGCCCACCGGGGAGCTGTTTTTT.

As regards this clone: The identical CDR3 is also encoded by other nucleotide sequences in the sample. The chain links TRBV11-2 to TRBJ1-1; D not resolved. The CDR3 sequence is 14 residues long. V was clipped by 3 bases and J by 0 bases, with 8 bases between them. Per the germline V gene, CDR1 is SGHAT and CDR2 is FQNNGV. The CDR3 DNA sequence: TGTGCCAGCAGCTTGCTGGGCGTGAACACTGAAGCTTTCTTT. Translation gives CASSLLGVNTEAFF.

The rearrangement joins TRBV5-1 to TRBJ2-2, with D possibly TRBD1 on 5 matching bases. Between the trimmed V and J ends, which lost 1 base and 0 bases, there was a span of 10 bases. Germline CDR1 is SGHRS and CDR2 is YFSETQ. The CDR3 runs to 16 residues. CDR3: CASSLFQGTNTGELFF. The CDR3 DNA is TGCGCCAGCAGCTTGTTCCAGGGCACGAACACCGGGGAGCTGTTTTTT.

The chain links TRBV7-9 to TRBJ2-2, with TRBD2 matching 9 bases. The CDR3 sequence is 16 residues long. Trimming took 0 bases from V and 4 from J; bases not matched to a gene: 3. CDR1 is SEHNR and CDR2 is FQNEAQ in the germline V gene (reference sequence). In DNA form, the CDR3 reads TGTGCCAGCAGCTTAGCATTGCGGGAGGGCACCGGGGAGCTGTTTTTT. Translating gives CASSLALREGTGELFF.

CDR3 nucleotide sequence: TGTGCCAGCAGCTTACGACAAATTCAGTACTTC. This sequence encodes CASSLRQIQYF. The chain couples TRBV7-9 to TRBJ2-4, with D hard to call. The germline V gene encodes CDR1 SEHNR and CDR2 FQNEAQ (reference sequence). V was trimmed by 2 bases and J by 10 bases, leaving 6 bases between them. This CDR3 spans 11 amino acids.

The V call is TRBV19, the J call TRBJ2-1; D might be TRBD1 (6 bases). Trimming shortened V by 3 bases and J by 4 bases, and 7 bases separated the two germline ends. The germline V gene encodes CDR1 LNHDA and CDR2 SQIVND (reference sequence). The CDR3 totals 13 residues. The CDR3 reads CASSIGQYNEQFF. The DNA of the CDR3 is TGTGCCAGTAGTATCGGACAGTACAATGAGCAGTTCTTC.

The chain recombines TRBV28 with TRBJ1-2; D unclear. This CDR3 has 12 residues. CDR1 is MDHEN and CDR2 is SYDVKM in the germline V gene. Deletions cut 7 bases from V and 7 bases from J, with 13 bases between. This CDR3 reads CASTVKGSGYTF. The CDR3 DNA reads as TGTGCCAGCACGGTGAAAGGAAGTGGCTACACCTTC.

The chain couples TRBV5-6 to TRBJ2-2; the D gene is possibly TRBD1 (6 bases). Germline CDR1 SGHDT, CDR2 YYEEEE. V lost 0 bases and J 14 bases, leaving 11 bases between the germline ends. This CDR3 region has 12 residues. The CDR3 DNA sequence: TGTGCCAGCAGCTTGGCGACAGGTCCACTGTTTTTT. Translated, it gives CASSLATGPLFF.

The chain recombines TRBV10-2 with TRBJ2-7, with D unclear. The V gene's germline CDR1 is WSHSY and CDR2 SAAADI. Trimming took 3 bases from V and 0 from J, leaving 12 bases between them. The CDR3 contains 15 residues. CDR3 sequence reads: CASSESRLGSYEQYF. In DNA form, the CDR3 reads TGCGCCAGCAGTGAAAGCCGTTTAGGCTCCTACGAGCAGTACTTC.

This clone was detected only once. V is TRBV19 and J is TRBJ2-6; weak D call: TRBD1 (5 bases). The V and J ends lost 9 bases and 0 bases respectively, with 18 bases between them. Germline CDR1 reads LNHDA; CDR2 reads SQIVND (reference sequence). This CDR3 has 17 residues. CDR3 nucleotides: TGTGCCAGCCGACAGAGCTTCACCGTCTCTGGGGCCAACGTCCTGACTTTC. This gives the protein CASRQSFTVSGANVLTF. The variable domain in full, with the rest retrieved from reference TRBV19 and TRBJ2-6, is DGGITQSPKYLFRKEGQNVTLSCEQNLNHDAMYWYRQDPGQGLRLIYYSQIVNDFQKGDIAEGYSVSREKKESFPLTVTSAQKNPTAFYLCASRQSFTVSGANVLTFGAGSRLTVL.

V usage is TRBV4-2 and J usage is TRBJ1-5; 7 nucleotides agree with TRBD1. The CDR3 runs 19 residues. Germline values: CDR1 LGHNA, CDR2 YNFKEQ. Trimming took 0 bases from V and 2 from J; bases not matched to a gene: 13. In DNA form, the CDR3 reads TGTGCCAGCAGCCAAGACCCCCAGGGGGGGGACCTTGGCAATCAGCCCCAGCATTTT. This gives the protein CASSQDPQGGDLGNQPQHF.

The chain joins TRBV5-1 to TRBJ1-1; D might be TRBD1 (5 bases). Trimming pared 4 bases from V and 3 bases from J, leaving 13 bases between. Germline CDR1 reads SGHRS; CDR2 reads YFSETQ. The CDR3 consists of 14 residues. The CDR3 nucleotides read TGCGCCAGCAGCAGGGACGATTGGGACACTGAAGCTTTCTTT. As protein: CASSRDDWDTEAFF.

The genes are TRBV18 and TRBJ2-5; TRBD2 agrees at 7 bases. Germline CDR1 KGHSH, CDR2 LQKENI. The CDR3 consists of 14 residues. V shed 0 bases, J shed 5 bases, and the junction held 3 bases outside the gene matches. DNA for the CDR3: TGTGCCAGCTCACCACCGAACGGGAGGGAGACCCAGTACTTC. The encoded protein is CASSPPNGRETQYF.

This rearrangement joins TRBV15 to TRBJ1-2; D possibly corresponds to TRBD1 (5 bases). With 6 bases removed from V and 3 bases from J, the gap between germline ends came to 17 bases. This CDR3 is 15 amino acids long. Germline CDR1 LNHNV, CDR2 YYDKDF (reference sequence). This chain's CDR3 is CATRGPGRVYYGYTF. The CDR3 coding sequence is TGTGCCACCAGAGGACCGGGCAGGGTGTACTATGGCTACACCTTC.

V gene TRBV28 combines with J gene TRBJ2-4; 8 positions match TRBD1. Germline V CDR1 and CDR2: MDHEN, SYDVKM. The V segment lost 5 bases and the J segment 8 bases; nucleotides outside the gene matches: 8. There are 14 residues in the CDR3. The CDR3 spells CASSTGQGTDIQYF. Written as DNA, the CDR3 is TGTGCCAGCAGTACTGGACAGGGAACGGACATTCAGTACTTC.

The J gene is TRBJ2-5, the V gene TRBV28, with D perhaps TRBD2 (5 bases). CDR3 size: 16 residues. The ends were cut back, 7 bases at V and 9 bases at J, with 27 bases in the middle. Germline-derived CDR1 and CDR2 are MDHEN and SYDVKM. The CDR3: CASTSSLLGPGVAQYF. The CDR3 DNA reads TGTGCCAGCACATCATCCCTATTAGGTCCCGGGGTGGCCCAGTACTTC.

The J gene is TRBJ2-2, the V gene TRBV7-9, with D possibly being TRBD2 (5 bases). The CDR3 totals 15 residues. Germline values: CDR1 SEHNR, CDR2 FQNEAQ (reference sequence). Trimming took off 5 bases at V and 3 bases at J, with 13 bases between the two ends. The CDR3 spells CASSPRGFDTGELFF. CDR3 nucleotides: TGTGCCAGCAGCCCTAGAGGGTTTGACACCGGGGAGCTGTTTTTT.

This chain links TRBV11-2 with TRBJ2-7, with D perhaps TRBD1 or TRBD2 (5 bases each). V lost 1 base to trimming and J lost 3 bases, with 13 bases between them. The CDR3 covers 15 residues. Germline V gives CDR1 SGHAT, CDR2 FQNNGV. CDR3 in amino acids: CASSLVWDAGYEQYF. In nucleotides, the CDR3 is TGTGCCAGCAGCTTAGTGTGGGACGCAGGCTACGAGCAGTACTTC.